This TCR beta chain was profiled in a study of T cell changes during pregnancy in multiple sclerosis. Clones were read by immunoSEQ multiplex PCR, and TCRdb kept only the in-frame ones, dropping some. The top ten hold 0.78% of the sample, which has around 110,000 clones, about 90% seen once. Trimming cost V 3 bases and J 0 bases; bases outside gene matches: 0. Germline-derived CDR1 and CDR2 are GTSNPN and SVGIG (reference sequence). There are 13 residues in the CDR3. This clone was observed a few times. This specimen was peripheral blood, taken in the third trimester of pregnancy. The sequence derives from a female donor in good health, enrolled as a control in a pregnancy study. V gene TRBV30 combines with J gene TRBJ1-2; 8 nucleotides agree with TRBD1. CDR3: CAWRDRANYGYTF. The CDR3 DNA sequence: TGTGCCTGGAGGGACAGGGCTAACTATGGCTACACCTTC.